This T cell receptor (beta chain) was captured by sequencing in a study of human T cells and chemical hapten exposure. Sample time point: pre-sensitization, week 0. Treatment of the sample: therapeutic diphenylcyclopropenone sensitization with weekly scalp DPC. This clonotype was observed a handful of times. TCRdb ran MiXCR on the RACE reads and lists one entry per CDR3 protein. The sample consists of fewer than 200,000 distinct CDR3 sequences, approximately 31% of them appearing once. The CDR3 has 17 amino acids. With 4 bases clipped from V and 2 bases from J, the junction kept 9 bases outside the gene matches. The germline V gene has CDR1 SGHTA and CDR2 FQGNSA.

The chain uses TRBV7-2 and TRBJ2-3; TRBD2 aligns across 10 bases. Sample: whole blood, taken in connection with sensitization to the hapten diphenylcyclopropenone (DPC). The receptor was isolated from a woman aged 30 to 39 with alopecia areata. Some clones in this sample may be carry-over from other donors' samples. The CDR3, as DNA: TGTGCCAGCAGCTCTTCCGTAGCGGGAGGCTACACAGATACGCAGTATTTT. Protein sequence: CASSSSVAGGYTDTQYF.